Following are 11 T cell receptor beta chains from one sample sequenced in a study of regulatory T cells in long-lasting Graves disease (TCRdb year 2021). The time point label of this sample denotes: persistent/refractory GD, antithyroid drugs over 5 years with positive TRAb. For both TCR sequencing and RNA sequencing, RNA was extracted from PBMCs in TRIzol. Libraries were constructed by multiplex PCR. The sequencing machine was an Illumina HiSeq 4000. TCR beta libraries were built with iRepertoire HTBI primers and Arm-PCR amplification of CDR3 regions. In TCRdb, the public reads were trimmed at Q25 with fastp and aligned with MiXCR, with productive beta chains retained. Rows merge per CDR3 protein into single entries with the most common DNA and genes. This sample holds some 450,000 distinct CDR3 sequences; 23% were observed only once. The ten top clones hold about 26% of the sample. This specimen was peripheral blood mononuclear cells (PBMCs), taken when the disease was refractory, from a patient treated with antithyroid drugs. These receptors came from a female donor with Graves disease.

The rearrangement joins TRBV7-9 to TRBJ2-7; D remains unclear. Per the germline V gene, CDR1 is SEHNR and CDR2 is FQNEAQ (reference sequence). Trimming stripped 5 bases from V and 1 base from J, with 6 bases between. The CDR3 length is 12 residues. Here the CDR3 DNA reads TGTGCCAGCAGCACGAGATCCTACGAGCAGTACTTC. This sequence encodes CASSTRSYEQYF.

This chain uses TRBV2 with TRBJ2-4; no clear D gene. Trimming took off 5 bases at V and 13 bases at J, with 21 bases between the two ends. Germline V lookup: CDR1 SNHLY, CDR2 FYNNEI. The CDR3 has 14 residues. CDR3 protein: CASSPQSPSPGQYF. The CDR3 DNA follows: TGTGCCAGCAGTCCCCAGTCACCGAGCCCAGGACAGTACTTC.

This rearrangement joins TRBV2 to TRBJ1-4, with 9 bases matching TRBD1. V gave up 6 bases and J gave up 0 bases; unmatched junction bases: 5. CDR3 length: 16 amino acids. Per the germline V gene, CDR1 is SNHLY and CDR2 is FYNNEI. This CDR3 is CASSSGTGPTNEKLFF. Written as DNA, the CDR3 is TGTGCCAGCAGCTCCGGGACAGGGCCAACTAATGAAAAACTGTTTTTT.

Points on this clonotype: Just one base apart from a much larger clone, this may be a read error. This sequence joins TRBV6-2 or TRBV6-3 and TRBJ2-7, with D perhaps given as TRBD1 or TRBD2 (5 bases each). Trimming left V 11 bases short and J 2 bases short, with 16 bases between. CDR3 size: 13 residues. Germline V gene lookup returns CDR1 MNHEY and CDR2 SVGEGT. The CDR3 reads CAGKPGTAYEQYF. The CDR3 DNA follows: TGTGCCGGCAAGCCCGGGACGGCCTACGAGCAGTACTTC.

The V gene is TRBV6-5, the J gene TRBJ1-6, with TRBD1 matching 10 bases. This CDR3 has 14 residues. With V trimmed by 4 bases and J by 7 bases, 1 base remained unmatched. Germline lookup yields CDR1 MNHEY and CDR2 SVGAGI. For the CDR3, the DNA is TGTGCCAGCAGTTGGACAGGGGGAAATTCACCCCTCCACTTT. Its protein product is CASSWTGGNSPLHF.

V and J are TRBV2 and TRBJ2-3; no clear D gene. Trimming cost V 7 bases and J 1 base, with 6 bases left between them. CDR3 length: 12 residues. Germline-derived CDR1 and CDR2 are SNHLY and FYNNEI. In nucleotides, the CDR3 is TGTGCCAGCAATCCACGCACAGATACGCAGTATTTT. It yields the protein CASNPRTDTQYF.

This clonotype was seen a handful of times. This chain connects TRBV29-1 to TRBJ1-5; D remains ambiguous. The CDR3 is 16 amino acids. Per the germline V gene, CDR1 is SQVTM and CDR2 is ANQGSEA. The V gene lost 2 bases and the J gene lost 0 bases, with 14 bases spanning the gap. The CDR3 nucleotides read TGCAGCGTTGAATTCCGGACGGATTATAGCAATCAGCCCCAGCATTTT. This codes for CSVEFRTDYSNQPQHF.

This clonotype was detected only a few times. This sequence joins TRBV5-1 and TRBJ1-4; 7 nucleotides align to TRBD1. The V and J ends lost 2 bases and 0 bases, in that order; junction bases with no gene match: 10. Germline CDR1 reads SGHRS; CDR2 reads YFSETQ. The CDR3 runs to 18 residues. CDR3 in DNA: TGCGCCAGCAGCTTCCGACCAGGGACAGCCACAACTAATGAAAAACTGTTTTTT. It translates to CASSFRPGTATTNEKLFF. The variable domain in full, completed from reference TRBV5-1 and TRBJ1-4, reads KAGVTQTPRYLIKTRGQQVTLSCSPISGHRSVSWYQQTPGQGLQFLFEYFSETQRNKGNFPGRFSGRQFSNSRSEMNVSTLELGDSALYLCASSFRPGTATTNEKLFFGSGTQLSVL.

This clonotype appeared a few times. V usage is TRBV7-6 and J usage is TRBJ2-5; D is unclear. Germline V lookup: CDR1 SGHVS, CDR2 FNYEAQ. This CDR3 is 15 amino acids long. Trimming removed 5 bases at V and 0 bases at J, with 13 bases between. CDR3 coding DNA: TGTGCCAGCAGCCTACAGTGGTCCCACCAAGAGACCCAGTACTTC. Translation: CASSLQWSHQETQYF.

Only a few counts were recorded for this clonotype. V and J are TRBV5-5 and TRBJ2-3; possibly TRBD2 for D (6 bases). The V end was cut by 5 bases, the J end by 0 bases, with 13 bases between. Per the germline V gene, CDR1 is SGHKS and CDR2 is YYEKEE (reference sequence). The CDR3 sequence is 15 residues long. CDR3 protein: CASSSERVSTDTQYF. The CDR3 DNA is TGTGCCAGCAGTTCAGAGCGGGTCAGCACAGATACGCAGTATTTT.

A word on this clonotype: A much larger clone differs by one base, so this may be a read error. The chain uses TRBV6-1 and TRBJ1-2; 10 nucleotides line up with TRBD1. Trimming took 6 bases from V and 10 from J; bases not matched to a gene: 14. The CDR3 sequence is 15 residues long. Germline V gene data show CDR1 as MNHNS and CDR2 as SASEGT. The CDR3 DNA reads TGTGCCAGCAGGCCCGGGACAGGGGCCACCACGATCTACACCTTC. Protein: CASRPGTGATTIYTF.